Included here is one T cell receptor (beta chain) sequence, with context. CDR3-region Arm-PCR and iRepertoire HTBI primers produced the TCR beta libraries. In TCRdb, the multiplex PCR reads were re-called with MiXCR into one record per CDR3 protein. The table has approximately 460,000 distinct CDR3 sequences, around 15% seen once. Time point specified: newly diagnosed GD, antithyroid drugs for less than 3 months. After RNA was extracted from PBMCs, the TCR library was made from it. Deletions cut 5 bases from V and 0 bases from J, with 8 bases between. Per germline, CDR1 MGHRA and CDR2 YSYEKL. This CDR3 has 14 amino acids. The sample comes from a study of regulatory T cells in long-lasting Graves disease. The data also belong to a second study, concerning T cells in Graves' hyperthyroidism and ophthalmopathy.

This sequence joins TRBV4-1 and TRBJ2-4; no reliable D call. The input for sequencing was peripheral blood mononuclear cells (PBMCs), taken at new diagnosis, from a patient treated with antithyroid drugs. The receptor was isolated from a woman younger than 45 with Graves disease. CDR3 residues: CASSDRLAKNIQYF. Here the CDR3 DNA reads TGCGCCAGCAGCGACCGTTTAGCCAAAAACATTCAGTACTTC.